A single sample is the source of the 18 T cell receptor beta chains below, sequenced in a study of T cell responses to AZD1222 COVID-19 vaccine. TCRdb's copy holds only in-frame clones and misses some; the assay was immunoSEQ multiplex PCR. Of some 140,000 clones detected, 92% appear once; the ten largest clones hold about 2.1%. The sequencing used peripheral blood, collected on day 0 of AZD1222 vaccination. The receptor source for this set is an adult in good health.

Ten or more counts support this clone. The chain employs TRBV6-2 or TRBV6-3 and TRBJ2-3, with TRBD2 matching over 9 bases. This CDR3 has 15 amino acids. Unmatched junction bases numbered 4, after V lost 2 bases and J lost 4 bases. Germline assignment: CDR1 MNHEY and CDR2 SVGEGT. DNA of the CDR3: TGTGCCAGCAGTTACGGTAGCGGGGGTTCAGATACGCAGTATTTT. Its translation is CASSYGSGGSDTQYF.

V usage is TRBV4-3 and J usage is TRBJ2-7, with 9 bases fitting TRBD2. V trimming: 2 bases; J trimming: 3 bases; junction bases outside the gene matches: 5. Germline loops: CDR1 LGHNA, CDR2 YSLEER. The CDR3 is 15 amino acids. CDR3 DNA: TGCGCCAGCAGCCAAAGTCTAGCGGGGATCTACGAGCAGTACTTC. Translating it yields CASSQSLAGIYEQYF.

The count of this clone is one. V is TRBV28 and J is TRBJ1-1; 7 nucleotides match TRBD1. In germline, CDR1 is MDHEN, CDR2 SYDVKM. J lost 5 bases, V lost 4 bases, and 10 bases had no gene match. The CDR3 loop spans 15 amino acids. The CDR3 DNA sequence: TGTGCCAGCAGTTCCCCGGGACAGTTATGGACTGAAGCTTTCTTT. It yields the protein CASSSPGQLWTEAFF.

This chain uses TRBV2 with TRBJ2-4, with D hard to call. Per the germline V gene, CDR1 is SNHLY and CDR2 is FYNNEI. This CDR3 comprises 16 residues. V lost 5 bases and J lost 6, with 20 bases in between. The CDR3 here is CASSRIGDRWLNIQYF. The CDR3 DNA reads TGTGCCAGCAGTAGAATAGGTGATAGATGGTTAAACATTCAGTACTTC.

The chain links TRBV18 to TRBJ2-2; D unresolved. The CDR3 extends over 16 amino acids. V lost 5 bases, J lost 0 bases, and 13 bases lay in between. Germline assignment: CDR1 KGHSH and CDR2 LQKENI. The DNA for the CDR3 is TGTGCCAGCTCAAGCCTCCTCCGGGCGAACACCGGGGAGCTGTTTTTT. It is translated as CASSSLLRANTGELFF.

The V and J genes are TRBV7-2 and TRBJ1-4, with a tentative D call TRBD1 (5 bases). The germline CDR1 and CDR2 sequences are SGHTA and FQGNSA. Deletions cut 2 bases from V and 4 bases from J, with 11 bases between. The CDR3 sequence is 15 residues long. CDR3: CASSLSGTFNEKLFF. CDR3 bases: TGTGCCAGCAGCTTATCCGGGACCTTTAATGAAAAACTGTTTTTT.

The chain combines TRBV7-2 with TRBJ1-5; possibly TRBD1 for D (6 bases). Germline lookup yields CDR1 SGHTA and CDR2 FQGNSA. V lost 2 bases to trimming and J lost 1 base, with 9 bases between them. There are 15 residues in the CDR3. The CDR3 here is CASSLTQGSNQPQHF. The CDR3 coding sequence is TGTGCCAGCAGCTTAACTCAGGGGAGCAATCAGCCCCAGCATTTT. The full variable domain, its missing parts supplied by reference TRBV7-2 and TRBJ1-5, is GAGVSQSPSNKVTEKGKDVELRCDPISGHTALYWYRQSLGQGLEFLIYFQGNSAPDKSGLPSDRFSAERTGGSVSTLTIQRTQQEDSAVYLCASSLTQGSNQPQHFGDGTRLSIL.

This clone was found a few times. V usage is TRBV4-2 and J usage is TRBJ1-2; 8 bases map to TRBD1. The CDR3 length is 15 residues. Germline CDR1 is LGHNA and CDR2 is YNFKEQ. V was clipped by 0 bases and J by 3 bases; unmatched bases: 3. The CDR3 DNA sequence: TGTGCCAGCAGCCAAGAGAGGACAGGGCACTATGGCTACACCTTC. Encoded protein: CASSQERTGHYGYTF.

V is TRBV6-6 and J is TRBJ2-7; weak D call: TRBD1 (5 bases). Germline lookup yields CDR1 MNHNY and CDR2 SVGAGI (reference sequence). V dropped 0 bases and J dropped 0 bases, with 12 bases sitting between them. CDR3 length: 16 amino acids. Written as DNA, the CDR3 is TGTGCCAGCAGTTACTCGCCTAGACAGCCCTCCTACGAGCAGTACTTC. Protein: CASSYSPRQPSYEQYF.

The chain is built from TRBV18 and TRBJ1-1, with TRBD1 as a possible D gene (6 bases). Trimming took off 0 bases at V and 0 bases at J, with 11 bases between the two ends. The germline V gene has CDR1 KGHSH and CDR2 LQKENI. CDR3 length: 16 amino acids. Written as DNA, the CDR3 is TGTGCCAGCTCACCACCGGGGCGGGACATGAACACTGAAGCTTTCTTT. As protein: CASSPPGRDMNTEAFF.

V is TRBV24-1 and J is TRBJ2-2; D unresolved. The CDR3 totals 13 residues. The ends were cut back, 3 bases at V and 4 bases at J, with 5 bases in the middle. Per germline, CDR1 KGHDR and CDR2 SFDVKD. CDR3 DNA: TGTGCCACCAGTGATGCCCTCACCGGGGAGCTGTTTTTT. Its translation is CATSDALTGELFF.

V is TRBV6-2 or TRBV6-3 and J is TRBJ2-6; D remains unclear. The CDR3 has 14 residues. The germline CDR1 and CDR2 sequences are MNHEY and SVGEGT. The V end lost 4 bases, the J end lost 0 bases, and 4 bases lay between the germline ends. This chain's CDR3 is CASSWDSGANVLTF. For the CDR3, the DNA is TGTGCCAGCAGTTGGGACTCTGGGGCCAACGTCCTGACTTTC.

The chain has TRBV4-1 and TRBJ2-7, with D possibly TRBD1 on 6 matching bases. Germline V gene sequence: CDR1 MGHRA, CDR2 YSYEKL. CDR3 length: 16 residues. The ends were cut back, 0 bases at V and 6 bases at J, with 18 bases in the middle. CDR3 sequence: CASSQDRTGSRLEQYF. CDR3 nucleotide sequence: TGCGCCAGCAGCCAAGATCGAACAGGGTCTCGGCTCGAGCAGTACTTC.

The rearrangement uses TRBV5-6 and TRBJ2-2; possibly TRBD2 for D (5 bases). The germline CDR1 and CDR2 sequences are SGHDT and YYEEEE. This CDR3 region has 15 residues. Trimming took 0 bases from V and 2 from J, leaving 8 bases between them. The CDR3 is CASSLELVNTGELFF. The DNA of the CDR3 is TGTGCCAGCAGCTTGGAACTAGTCAACACCGGGGAGCTGTTTTTT.

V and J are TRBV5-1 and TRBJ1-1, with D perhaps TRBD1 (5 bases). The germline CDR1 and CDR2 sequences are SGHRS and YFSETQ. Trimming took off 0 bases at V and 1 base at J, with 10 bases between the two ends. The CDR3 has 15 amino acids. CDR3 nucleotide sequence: TGCGCCAGCAGCTTGGCGGTGGGGCCGAACACTGAAGCTTTCTTT. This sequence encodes CASSLAVGPNTEAFF.

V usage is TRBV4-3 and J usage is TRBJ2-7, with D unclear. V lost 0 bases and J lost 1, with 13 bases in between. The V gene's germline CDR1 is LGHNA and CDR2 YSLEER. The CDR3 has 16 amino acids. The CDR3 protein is CASSQDRHPKSYEQYF. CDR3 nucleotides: TGCGCCAGCAGCCAAGATCGGCACCCGAAATCCTACGAGCAGTACTTC.

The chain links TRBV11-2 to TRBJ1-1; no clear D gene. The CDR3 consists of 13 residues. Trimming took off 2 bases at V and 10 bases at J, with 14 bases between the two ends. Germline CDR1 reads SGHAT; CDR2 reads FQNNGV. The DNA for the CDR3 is TGTGCCAGCAGCTTATTGGATCCCGCCGGAGCTTTCTTT. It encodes CASSLLDPAGAFF. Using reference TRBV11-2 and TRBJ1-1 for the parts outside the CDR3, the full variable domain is EAGVAQSPRYKIIEKRQSVAFWCNPISGHATLYWYQQILGQGPKLLIQFQNNGVVDDSQLPKDRFSAERLKGVDSTLKIQPAKLEDSAVYLCASSLLDPAGAFFGQGTRLTVV.

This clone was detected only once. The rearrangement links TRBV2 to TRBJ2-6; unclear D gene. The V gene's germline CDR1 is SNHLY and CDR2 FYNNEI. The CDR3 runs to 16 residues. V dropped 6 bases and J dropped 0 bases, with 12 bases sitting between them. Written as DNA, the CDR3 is TGTGCCAGCAGAGCCGGGTTGAGCTCTGGGGCCAACGTCCTGACTTTC. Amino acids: CASRAGLSSGANVLTF.